This T cell receptor beta chain was recovered during a study of shared clonotypes between healthy human individuals. This clone has only one observation. The table came from immunoSEQ multiplex PCR; TCRdb's copy has only in-frame clones and leaves some out. The sample has 100,000 to 130,000 clones; about 63% are singletons. Sequencing used memory CD8+ T cells sorted from blood. Subset specified: CD45RO+ cells pooled with CCR7-negative TemRA cells. The sequence was obtained from a woman in her 30s in good health.

The CDR3 DNA reads as TGTGCCAGCAGTAGACGGGGGTACAATCAGCCCCAGCATTTT. This translates into CASSRRGYNQPQHF. This chain connects TRBV28 to TRBJ1-5, with a weak D call TRBD1 (5 bases). V lost 5 bases and J 3 bases, leaving 11 bases between the germline ends. CDR1 MDHEN and CDR2 SYDVKM come from the germline V gene. There are 14 residues in the CDR3.